This T cell receptor (beta chain) was sequenced in a study of cytomegalovirus exposure and HLA in healthy donors. PCR employed 60 Vbeta and 13 Jbeta primers. Profiled with immunoSEQ multiplex PCR; TCRdb holds only in-frame clones, not every one. The sample gives about 210,000 clones, 65% to 85% of which show up once; approximately 1.6% is in the top ten. This clone appeared a single time. What it binds is unknown. Study results and caveats: It was assumed in the presence/absence analyses that sequencing depth was roughly uniform across donors.

This CDR3 comprises 13 residues. The junction had 6 bases not matched to a gene; V was cut back by 5 bases and J by 6 bases. Germline V gene lookup returns CDR1 SGHTA and CDR2 FQGTGA. This clonotype was obtained from a man between 40 and 49 years old in good health and CMV-seropositive. The sequenced material came from PBMCs. The gene calls are TRBV7-3 and TRBJ2-7; 8 nucleotides align to TRBD2. Written as DNA, the CDR3 is TGTGCCAGCAGCGGGTCGGGAGGGGCCGAGCAGTACTTC. It specifies CASSGSGGAEQYF.